What follows are 9 T cell receptor beta chains derived from one specimen sequenced in a study of Tregs in tolerant kidney transplant recipients. Sequencing used immunoSEQ multiplex PCR; TCRdb keeps in-frame clones, though not all of them. Of about 69,000 clones listed, 85% to 90% are singletons. Sequenced material: CD4+ T cells from blood, taken before the transplant. These receptor sequences come from a human donor who received a combined kidney and bone marrow transplant.

V and J are TRBV30 and TRBJ2-7, with 9 nucleotides matching TRBD1. The CDR3 has 11 residues. Germline loops: CDR1 GTSNPN, CDR2 SVGIG (reference sequence). CDR3 bases: TGTTCTCGGGGACAGGGCTACGAGCAGTACTTC. Translating it yields CSRGQGYEQYF.

CDR3 nucleotide sequence: TGTGCCAGCAGCTTAGTTGGGGGACAGGGCAACAATGAGCAGTTCTTC. Its protein product is CASSLVGGQGNNEQFF. The J gene is TRBJ2-1, the V gene TRBV11-3; 9 bases align to TRBD1. Germline V gene lookup returns CDR1 SGHNT and CDR2 YENEEA. The CDR3 runs 16 residues. With V trimmed by 1 base and J by 5 bases, 6 bases remained unmatched.

This clone turned up a few times. The V gene is TRBV28, the J gene TRBJ2-7; D is unclear. Germline CDR1 is MDHEN and CDR2 is SYDVKM. The CDR3 is 12 amino acids. V lost 1 base to trimming and J lost 3 bases, with 4 bases between them. For the CDR3, the DNA is TGTGCCAGCAGTTTATACGGCTACGAGCAGTACTTC. Protein product: CASSLYGYEQYF.

V usage is TRBV11-2 and J usage is TRBJ1-4; 7 bases are shared with TRBD1. The V gene end was trimmed by 7 bases and the J gene end by 3 bases; junction bases not matched to a gene: 5. Germline loops: CDR1 SGHAT, CDR2 FQNNGV. This CDR3 spans 14 amino acids. The CDR3 region is CASNPTGANEKLFF. CDR3 DNA sequence: TGTGCCAGCAACCCAACAGGGGCTAATGAAAAACTGTTTTTT.

The chain employs TRBV10-3 and TRBJ2-3; 7 bases align to TRBD1. With 5 bases clipped from V and 6 bases from J, the junction kept 8 bases outside the gene matches. The CDR3 is made up of 14 amino acids. Germline CDR1 is ENHRY and CDR2 is SYGVKD. CDR3 coding DNA: TGTGCCATCAGTACGACCGACAGGGTGGATACGCAGTATTTT. Amino acid sequence: CAISTTDRVDTQYF.

The rearrangement uses TRBV15 and TRBJ2-7; the match to TRBD1 covers 10 bases. Losses at the gene ends were 0 bases for V and 3 bases for J; bases not matched to a gene: 2. CDR3 size: 15 residues. Per germline, CDR1 LNHNV and CDR2 YYDKDF (reference sequence). The CDR3 nucleotides read TGTGCCACCAGCAGAGAAGGGGACAGGGGCTACGAGCAGTACTTC. Amino acid sequence: CATSREGDRGYEQYF.

The chain joins TRBV28 to TRBJ2-3; D is undetermined. The CDR3 covers 11 residues. The ends were cut back, 6 bases at V and 4 bases at J, with 5 bases in the middle. Germline V CDR1 and CDR2: MDHEN, SYDVKM. CDR3 nucleotides: TGTGCCAGCAGATACTCAGATACGCAGTATTTT. Amino acid sequence: CASRYSDTQYF.

The chain carries TRBV6-9 and TRBJ2-4; 10 nucleotides align to TRBD1. With 5 bases clipped from V and 0 bases from J, the junction kept 16 bases outside the gene matches. The CDR3 contains 20 residues. The V gene's germline CDR1 is MNHGY and CDR2 SVAAGI. The CDR3 sequence: CASSNRDRGEITLAKNIQYF. The DNA of the CDR3 is TGTGCCAGCAGTAACCGGGACAGGGGCGAGATAACATTAGCCAAAAACATTCAGTACTTC.

The chain is built from TRBV28 and TRBJ1-5, with TRBD1 identical over 7 bases. The CDR3 is made up of 15 amino acids. Germline-derived CDR1 and CDR2 are MDHEN and SYDVKM. Germline trimming cut 5 bases from V and 1 base from J; bases unmatched to any gene: 5. This CDR3 is CASSRDSRSNQPQHF. The CDR3 coding sequence is TGTGCCAGCAGTCGGGACAGTAGGAGCAATCAGCCCCAGCATTTT.